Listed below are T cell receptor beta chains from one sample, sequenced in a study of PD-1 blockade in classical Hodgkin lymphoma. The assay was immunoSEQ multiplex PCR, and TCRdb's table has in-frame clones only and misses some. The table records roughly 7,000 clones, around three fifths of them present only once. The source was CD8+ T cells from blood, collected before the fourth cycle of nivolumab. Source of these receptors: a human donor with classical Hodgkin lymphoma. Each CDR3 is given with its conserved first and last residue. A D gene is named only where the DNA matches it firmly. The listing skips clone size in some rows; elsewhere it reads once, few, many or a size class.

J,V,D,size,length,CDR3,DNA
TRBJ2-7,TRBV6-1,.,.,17,CASSDPLGLTSSYEQYF,TGTGCCAGCAGTGATCCCCTCGGGCTTACGTCCTCCTACGAGCAGTACTTC
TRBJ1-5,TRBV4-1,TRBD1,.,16,CASSHRSGTGKQPQHF,TGCGCCAGCAGCCACCGTTCCGGGACAGGGAAACAGCCCCAGCATTTT
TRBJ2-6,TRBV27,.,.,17,CASSPQYGGAGANVLTF,TGTGCCAGCAGCCCACAGTATGGGGGAGCAGGGGCCAACGTCCTGACTTTC
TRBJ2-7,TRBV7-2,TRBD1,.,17,CASSRDRGSFTSYEQYF,TGTGCCAGCAGCCGGGACAGGGGATCTTTCACATCCTACGAGCAGTACTTC
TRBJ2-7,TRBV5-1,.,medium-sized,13,CASSLKDTYEQYF,TGCGCCAGCAGCTTGAAGGACACCTACGAGCAGTACTTC
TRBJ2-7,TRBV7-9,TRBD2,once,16,CASSPPSGSLGGEQYF,TGTGCCAGCAGTCCCCCTAGCGGGAGCCTCGGGGGCGAGCAGTACTTC
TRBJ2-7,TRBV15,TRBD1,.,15,CATRNKGTGRDEQYF,TGTGCCACCAGGAACAAGGGGACAGGGCGGGACGAGCAGTACTTC
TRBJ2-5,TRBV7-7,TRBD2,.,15,CASSLEGGSRETQYF,TGTGCCAGCAGCTTAGAGGGCGGGAGCCGAGAGACCCAGTACTTC
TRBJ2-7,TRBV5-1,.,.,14,CASSPTPHSYEQYF,TGCGCCAGCAGCCCCACCCCACACTCCTACGAGCAGTACTTC
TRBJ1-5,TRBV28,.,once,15,CASRLTKERHQPQHF,TGTGCCAGCAGACTCACCAAGGAGAGACATCAGCCCCAGCATTTT
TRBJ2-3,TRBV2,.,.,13,CASSDMGTDTQYF,TGTGCCAGCAGTGATATGGGTACAGATACGCAGTATTTT
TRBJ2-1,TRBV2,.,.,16,CASSEGWGVSYNEQFF,TGTGCCAGCAGTGAGGGATGGGGGGTATCCTACAATGAGCAGTTCTTC
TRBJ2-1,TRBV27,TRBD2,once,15,CASSSQRDRTDEQFF,TGTGCCAGCAGTTCTCAGCGGGATCGGACGGATGAGCAGTTCTTC
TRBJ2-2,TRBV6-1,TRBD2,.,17,CAISVSGPPQNTGELFF,TGTGCCATCAGTGTTAGCGGGCCACCGCAGAACACCGGGGAGCTGTTTTTT
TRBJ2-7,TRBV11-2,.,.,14,CASSYLTVSYEQYF,TGTGCCAGCAGCTACTTGACAGTTTCCTACGAGCAGTACTTC
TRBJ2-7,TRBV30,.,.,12,CAWSVSTYEQYF,TGTGCCTGGAGTGTATCTACCTACGAGCAGTACTTC
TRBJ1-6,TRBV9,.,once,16,CASSEDPGGYNSPLHF,TGTGCCAGCAGCGAGGATCCGGGAGGTTATAATTCACCCCTCCACTTT
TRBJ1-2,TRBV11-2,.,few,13,CASSGTWGQGYTF,TGTGCCAGCAGCGGCACCTGGGGGCAAGGCTACACCTTC
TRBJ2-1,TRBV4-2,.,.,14,CASSQGVGGGEQFF,TGTGCCAGCAGCCAAGGGGTGGGGGGAGGTGAGCAGTTCTTC
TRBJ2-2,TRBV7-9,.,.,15,CASSPPAQNTGELFF,TGTGCCAGCAGCCCGCCGGCACAGAACACCGGGGAGCTGTTTTTT
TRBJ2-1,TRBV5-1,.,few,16,CASSPLLTGFYNEQFF,TGCGCCAGCAGCCCGTTACTTACGGGGTTCTACAATGAGCAGTTCTTC
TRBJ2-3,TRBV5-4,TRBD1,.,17,CASSLLLQGKGTDTQYF,TGTGCCAGCAGCTTGTTGTTACAGGGGAAGGGCACAGATACGCAGTATTTT
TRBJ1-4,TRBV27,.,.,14,CASSLLGSKEKLFF,TGTGCCAGCAGTTTATTGGGGTCTAAGGAAAAACTGTTTTTT
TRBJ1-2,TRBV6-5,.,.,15,CASLGSIGLSYGYTF,TGTGCCAGCTTAGGCAGTATAGGTTTGTCGTATGGCTACACCTTC
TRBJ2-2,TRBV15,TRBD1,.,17,CATSSDRTGGITGELFF,TGTGCCACCAGCAGTGACAGGACAGGGGGCATCACCGGGGAGCTGTTTTTT
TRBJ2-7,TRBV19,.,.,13,CASSIKPDYEQYF,TGTGCCAGTAGTATAAAGCCCGATTACGAGCAGTACTTC
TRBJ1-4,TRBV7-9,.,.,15,CASSLGPSGNEKLFF,TGTGCCAGCAGCTTGGGACCTAGCGGAAATGAAAAACTGTTTTTT
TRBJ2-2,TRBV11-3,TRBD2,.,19,CASSPWTGGTSGKTGELFF,TGTGCCAGCAGCCCCTGGACAGGGGGGACTAGCGGGAAGACCGGGGAGCTGTTTTTT
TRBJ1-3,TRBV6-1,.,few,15,CASRYLDLSGNTIYF,TGTGCCAGCAGATACCTCGATCTCTCTGGAAACACCATATATTTT
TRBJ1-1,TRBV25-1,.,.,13,CASVYSGNTEAFF,TGTGCCAGCGTCTATTCGGGGAACACTGAAGCTTTCTTT
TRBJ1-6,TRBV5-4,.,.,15,CASSQTPGRNSPLHF,TGTGCCAGCAGCCAGACACCGGGACGGAATTCACCCCTCCACTTT
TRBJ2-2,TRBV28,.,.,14,CASSLSASTGELFF,TGTGCCAGCAGTTTGAGCGCGAGCACCGGGGAGCTGTTTTTT